These 6 T cell receptor beta chains came from one sample sequenced in a study of PD-1 blockade in classical Hodgkin lymphoma. This table comes from immunoSEQ multiplex PCR, and its TCRdb copy is limited to in-frame clones, with some not included. The sample lists some 93,000 clones; approximately 83% were seen once. Time point denoted: cycle 4 day 1 (C4D1), after five to seven weeks of nivolumab. Autologous stem cell transplantation was followed by relapse in every patient, and brentuximab vedotin exposure varied. This sample comprised peripheral blood mononuclear cells (PBMCs), obtained before the fourth cycle of nivolumab. The receptors were sampled from a human donor with classical Hodgkin lymphoma.

This chain joins TRBV7-6 and TRBJ2-1, with 13 bases fitting TRBD2. CDR1 and CDR2 (germline): SGHVS, FNYEAQ. This CDR3 is 17 amino acids long. The trim removed 3 bases at V and 5 bases at J, leaving 7 bases unmatched. CDR3: CASSLTTGLAGDNEQFF. CDR3 in DNA: TGTGCCAGCAGCTTGACAACAGGACTAGCGGGAGACAATGAGCAGTTCTTC.

The rearrangement uses TRBV10-3 and TRBJ1-5; 8 positions agree with TRBD1. This CDR3 is 14 amino acids long. In germline, CDR1 is ENHRY, CDR2 SYGVKD. With 10 bases clipped from V and 1 base from J, the junction kept 6 bases outside the gene matches. CDR3 loop: CATGPGGSNQPQHF. For the CDR3, the DNA is TGTGCCACCGGACCAGGGGGCAGCAATCAGCCCCAGCATTTT.

The chain is built from TRBV30 and TRBJ1-6; 8 bases agree with TRBD1. V gave up 3 bases and J gave up 10 bases; unmatched junction bases: 5. Germline assignment: CDR1 GTSNPN and CDR2 SVGIG (reference sequence). This CDR3 contains 13 residues. The CDR3 here is CAWSQGARSPLHF. The CDR3 bases are TGTGCCTGGAGCCAGGGGGCGCGGTCACCCCTCCACTTT.

The rearrangement links TRBV7-2 to TRBJ1-1, with D uncertain. The CDR3 runs 10 residues. Trimming removed 10 bases from V and 2 bases from J, with 5 bases in between. Germline CDR1 is SGHTA and CDR2 is FQGNSA. The CDR3 here is CATLNTEAFF. CDR3 DNA sequence: TGTGCCACCTTAAACACTGAAGCTTTCTTT. Filled out from reference TRBV7-2 and TRBJ1-1, the complete variable domain reads GAGVSQSPSNKVTEKGKDVELRCDPISGHTALYWYRQSLGQGLEFLIYFQGNSAPDKSGLPSDRFSAERTGGSVSTLTIQRTQQEDSAVYLCATLNTEAFFGQGTRLTVV.

This clone was recorded once. The genes are TRBV5-4 and TRBJ2-1; 11 bases are a match to TRBD1. Germline V gene lookup returns CDR1 SGHNT and CDR2 YYREEE (reference sequence). The CDR3 covers 15 residues. J gave up 8 bases and V 4 bases, and 8 bases lay outside the gene matches. As DNA, the CDR3 is TGTGCCAGCAGCGGGCCCCGGACAGGGGGCGATGAGCAGTTCTTC. It specifies CASSGPRTGGDEQFF.

The V call is TRBV28, the J call TRBJ1-5; possible D gene TRBD1, 6 bases. V lost 10 bases to trimming and J lost 2 bases, with 9 bases between them. CDR1 is MDHEN and CDR2 is SYDVKM in the germline V gene. The CDR3 extends over 12 amino acids. CDR3 DNA: TGTGCCACCACAGGGCGCAATCAGCCCCAGCATTTT. Amino acid sequence: CATTGRNQPQHF.